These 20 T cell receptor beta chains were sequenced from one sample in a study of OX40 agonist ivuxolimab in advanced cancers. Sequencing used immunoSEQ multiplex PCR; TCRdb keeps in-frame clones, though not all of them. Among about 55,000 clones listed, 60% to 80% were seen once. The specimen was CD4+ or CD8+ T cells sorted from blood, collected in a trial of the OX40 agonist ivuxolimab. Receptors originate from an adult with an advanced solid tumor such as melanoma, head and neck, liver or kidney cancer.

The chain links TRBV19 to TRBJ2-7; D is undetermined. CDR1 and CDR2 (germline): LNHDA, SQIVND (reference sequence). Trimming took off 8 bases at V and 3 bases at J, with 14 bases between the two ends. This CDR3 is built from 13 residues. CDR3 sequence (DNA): TGTGCCAGTTCACCCCCCGTGGGCTACGAGCAGTACTTC. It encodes CASSPPVGYEQYF.

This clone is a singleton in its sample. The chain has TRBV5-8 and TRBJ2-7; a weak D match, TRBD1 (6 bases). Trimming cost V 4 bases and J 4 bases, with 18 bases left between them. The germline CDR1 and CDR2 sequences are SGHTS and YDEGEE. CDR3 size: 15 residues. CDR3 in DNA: TGTGCCAGCAGCAAGGGCCTCGGACAGTTTTACGAGCAGTACTTC. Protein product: CASSKGLGQFYEQYF.

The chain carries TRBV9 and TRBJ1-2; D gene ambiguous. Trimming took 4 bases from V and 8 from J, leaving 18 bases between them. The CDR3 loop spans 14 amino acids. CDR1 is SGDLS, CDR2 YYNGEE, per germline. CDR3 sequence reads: CASSLRTVGDGYTF. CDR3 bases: TGTGCCAGCAGCCTTAGAACAGTGGGCGACGGCTACACCTTC.

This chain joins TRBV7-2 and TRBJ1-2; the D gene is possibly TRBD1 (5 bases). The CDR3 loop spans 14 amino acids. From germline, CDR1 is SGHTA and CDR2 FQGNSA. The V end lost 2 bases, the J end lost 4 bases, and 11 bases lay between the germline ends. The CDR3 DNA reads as TGTGCCAGCAGCTTATCCCCAGGGCTCTATGGCTACACCTTC. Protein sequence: CASSLSPGLYGYTF.

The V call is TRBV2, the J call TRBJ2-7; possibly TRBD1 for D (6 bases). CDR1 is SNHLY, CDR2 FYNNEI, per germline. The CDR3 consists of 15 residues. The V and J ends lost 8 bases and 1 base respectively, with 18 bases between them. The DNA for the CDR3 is TGTGCCAGCGCCTCCGGGACAATTCCATCCTACGAGCAGTACTTC. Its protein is CASASGTIPSYEQYF.

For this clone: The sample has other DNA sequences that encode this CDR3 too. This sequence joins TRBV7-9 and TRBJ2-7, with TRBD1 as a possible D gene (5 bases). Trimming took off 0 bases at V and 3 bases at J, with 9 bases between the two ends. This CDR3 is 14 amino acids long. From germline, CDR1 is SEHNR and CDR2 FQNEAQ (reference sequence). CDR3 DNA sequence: TGTGCCAGCAGCTTAGCAGGGCAGGGCTACGAGCAGTACTTC. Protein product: CASSLAGQGYEQYF. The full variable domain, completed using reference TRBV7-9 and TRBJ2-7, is DTGVSQNPRHKITKRGQNVTFRCDPISEHNRLYWYRQTLGQGPEFLTYFQNEAQLEKSRLLSDRFSAERPKGSFSTLEIQRTEQGDSAMYLCASSLAGQGYEQYFGPGTRLTVT.

This CDR3 reads CASSLGGRGPEGTEAFF. CDR3 bases: TGTGCCAGCAGCTTAGGAGGCAGGGGGCCTGAGGGCACTGAAGCTTTCTTT. The chain has TRBV5-4 and TRBJ1-1; 8 bases are shared with TRBD1. The CDR3 sequence is 17 residues long. V lost 2 bases to trimming and J lost 4 bases; unmatched junction nucleotides: 13. Per germline, CDR1 SGHNT and CDR2 YYREEE (reference sequence).

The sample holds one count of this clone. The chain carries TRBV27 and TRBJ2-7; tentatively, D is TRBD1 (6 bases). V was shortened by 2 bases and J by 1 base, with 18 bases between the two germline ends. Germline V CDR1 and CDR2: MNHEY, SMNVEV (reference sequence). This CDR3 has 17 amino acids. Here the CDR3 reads CASSLSPRDTGSYEQYF. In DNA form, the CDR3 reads TGTGCCAGCAGTTTAAGTCCCCGGGACACCGGATCCTACGAGCAGTACTTC.

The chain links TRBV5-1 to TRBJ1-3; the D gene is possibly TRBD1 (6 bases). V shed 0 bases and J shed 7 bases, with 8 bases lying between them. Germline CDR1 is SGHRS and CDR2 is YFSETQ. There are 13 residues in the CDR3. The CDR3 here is CASSLVQGNTIYF. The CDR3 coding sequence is TGCGCCAGCAGCTTGGTTCAGGGGAACACCATATATTTT. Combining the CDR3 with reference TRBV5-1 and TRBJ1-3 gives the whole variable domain KAGVTQTPRYLIKTRGQQVTLSCSPISGHRSVSWYQQTPGQGLQFLFEYFSETQRNKGNFPGRFSGRQFSNSRSEMNVSTLELGDSALYLCASSLVQGNTIYFGEGSWLTVV.

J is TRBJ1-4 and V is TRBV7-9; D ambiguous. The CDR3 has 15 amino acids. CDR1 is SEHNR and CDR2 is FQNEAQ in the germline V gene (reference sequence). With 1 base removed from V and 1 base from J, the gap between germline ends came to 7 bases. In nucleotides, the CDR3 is TGTGCCAGCAGCTTAGTAGGCGGAACTAATGAAAAACTGTTTTTT. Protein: CASSLVGGTNEKLFF.

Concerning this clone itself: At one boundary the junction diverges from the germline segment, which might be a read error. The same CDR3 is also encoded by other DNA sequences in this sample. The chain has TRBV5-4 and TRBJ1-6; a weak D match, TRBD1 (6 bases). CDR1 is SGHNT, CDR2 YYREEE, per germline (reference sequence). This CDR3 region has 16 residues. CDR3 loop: CASSQEPGAPNSPLHF. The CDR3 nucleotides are TGCGCCAGCAGCCAAGAACCGGGGGCGCCGAATTCACCCCTCCACTTT.

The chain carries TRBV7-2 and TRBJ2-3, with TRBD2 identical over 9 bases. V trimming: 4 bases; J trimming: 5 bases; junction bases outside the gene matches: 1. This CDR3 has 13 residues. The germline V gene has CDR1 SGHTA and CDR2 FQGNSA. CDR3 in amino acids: CASSWTSEDTQYF. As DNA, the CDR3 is TGTGCCAGCAGCTGGACTAGCGAAGATACGCAGTATTTT.

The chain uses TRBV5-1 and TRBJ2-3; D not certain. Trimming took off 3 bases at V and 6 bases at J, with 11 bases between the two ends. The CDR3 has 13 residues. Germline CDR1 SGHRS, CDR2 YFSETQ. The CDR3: CASSWDGRDTQYF. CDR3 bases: TGCGCCAGCAGCTGGGATGGGCGGGATACGCAGTATTTT.

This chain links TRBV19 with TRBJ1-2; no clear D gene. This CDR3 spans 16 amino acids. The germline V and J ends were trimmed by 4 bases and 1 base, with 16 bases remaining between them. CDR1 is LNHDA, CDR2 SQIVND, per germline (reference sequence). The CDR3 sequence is CASSTPFRRINYGYTF. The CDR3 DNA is TGTGCCAGTAGTACCCCGTTTAGGAGGATTAACTATGGCTACACCTTC.

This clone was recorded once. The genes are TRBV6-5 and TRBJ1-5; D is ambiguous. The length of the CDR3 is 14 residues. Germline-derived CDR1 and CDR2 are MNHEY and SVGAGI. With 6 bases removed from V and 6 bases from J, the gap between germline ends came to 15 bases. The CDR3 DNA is TGTGCCAGCAGGCCTGAGGGCTCAGGTCAGCCCCAGCATTTT. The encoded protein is CASRPEGSGQPQHF.

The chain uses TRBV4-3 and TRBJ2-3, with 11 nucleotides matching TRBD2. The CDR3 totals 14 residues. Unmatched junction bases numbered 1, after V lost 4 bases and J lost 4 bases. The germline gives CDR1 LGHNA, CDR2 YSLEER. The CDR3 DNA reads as TGCGCCAGCAGCCGTAGCGGGGGGGCAGATACGCAGTATTTT. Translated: CASSRSGGADTQYF.

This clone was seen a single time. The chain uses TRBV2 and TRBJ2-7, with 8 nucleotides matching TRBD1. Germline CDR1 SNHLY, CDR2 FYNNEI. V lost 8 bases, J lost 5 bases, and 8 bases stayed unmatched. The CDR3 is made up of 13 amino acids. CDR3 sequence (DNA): TGTGCCAGCGTCCGGGACAGGACTAACGAGCAGTACTTC. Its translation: CASVRDRTNEQYF.

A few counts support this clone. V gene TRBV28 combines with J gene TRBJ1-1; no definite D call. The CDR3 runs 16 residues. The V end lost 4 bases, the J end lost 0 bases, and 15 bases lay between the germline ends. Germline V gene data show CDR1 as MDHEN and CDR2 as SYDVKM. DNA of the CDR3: TGTGCCAGCAGTTCCCCAGGTGTAAGCCTGAACACTGAAGCTTTCTTT. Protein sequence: CASSSPGVSLNTEAFF.

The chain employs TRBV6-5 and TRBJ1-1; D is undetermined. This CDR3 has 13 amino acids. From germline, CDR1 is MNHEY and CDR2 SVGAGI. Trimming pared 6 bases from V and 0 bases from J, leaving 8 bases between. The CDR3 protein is CASSQNMNTEAFF. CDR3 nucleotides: TGTGCCAGCAGCCAGAATATGAACACTGAAGCTTTCTTT.

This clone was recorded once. The CDR3 region is CASSYEGGLGNEQFF. The CDR3, as DNA: TGTGCCAGCAGTTACGAAGGGGGCTTAGGCAATGAGCAGTTCTTC. The rearrangement links TRBV6-6 to TRBJ2-1; 7 bases agree with TRBD1. The CDR3 spans 15 residues. Germline CDR1 MNHNY, CDR2 SVGAGI (reference sequence). Unmatched junction bases numbered 7, after V lost 2 bases and J lost 6 bases.